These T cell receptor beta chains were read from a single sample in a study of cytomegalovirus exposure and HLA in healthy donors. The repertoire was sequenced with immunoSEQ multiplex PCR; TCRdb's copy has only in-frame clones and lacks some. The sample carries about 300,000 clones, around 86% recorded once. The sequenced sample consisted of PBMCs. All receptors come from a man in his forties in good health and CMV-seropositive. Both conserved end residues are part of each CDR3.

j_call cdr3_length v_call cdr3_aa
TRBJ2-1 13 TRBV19 CASSIAEAGEQFF
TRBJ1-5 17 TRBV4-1 CASSRTTGTHSNQPQHF
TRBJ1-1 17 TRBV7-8 CASSSLQGGLSLSEAFF
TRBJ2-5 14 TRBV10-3 CAIAASVKQETQYF
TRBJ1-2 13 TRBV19 CASSRGFNYGYTF
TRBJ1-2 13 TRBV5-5 CASSLQGNYGYTF
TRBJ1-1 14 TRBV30 CAWSLVRNRGEAFF
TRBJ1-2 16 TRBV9 CASSPRTGGGNYGYTF
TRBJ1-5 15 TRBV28 CASIPGQGWNQPQHF
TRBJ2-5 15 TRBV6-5 CASSYDRRPQETQYF
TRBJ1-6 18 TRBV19 CASSRIFGTGGRNSPLHF
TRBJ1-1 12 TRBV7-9 CSSSLGTVEAFF
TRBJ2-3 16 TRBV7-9 CASSKSTASSTDTQYF
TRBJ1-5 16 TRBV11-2 CASSPGQFGSNQPQHF
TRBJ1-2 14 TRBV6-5 CASSYGQGDYGYTF
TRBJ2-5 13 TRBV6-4 CASSDSAGETQYF
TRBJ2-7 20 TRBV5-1 CASSTFTGLAGLKRGYEQYF
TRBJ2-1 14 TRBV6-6 CASSYSQAYNEQFF
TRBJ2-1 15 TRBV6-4 CASSESGLAGDEQFF
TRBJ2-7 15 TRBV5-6 CASSLLGAGGYEQYF
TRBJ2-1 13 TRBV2 CASRGTSGSEQFF
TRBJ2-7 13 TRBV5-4 CASSFGQYYEQYF
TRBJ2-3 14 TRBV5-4 CASRGDHYTDTQYF
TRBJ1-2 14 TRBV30 CAWRMGTGNYGYTF
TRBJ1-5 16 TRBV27 CASSLSSRGKGQPQHF
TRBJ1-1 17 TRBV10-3 CAISDTAAGGPNTEAFF
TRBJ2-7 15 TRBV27 CASREMGAKTREQYF
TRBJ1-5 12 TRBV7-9 CSSSLEGQPQHF
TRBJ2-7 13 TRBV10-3 CAISLAGAGEQYF
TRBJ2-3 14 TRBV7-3 CASSSQGGTDTQYF
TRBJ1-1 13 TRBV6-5 CASIRQGNTEAFF
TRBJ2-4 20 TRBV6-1 CASSAQGGNRRFSAKNIQYF
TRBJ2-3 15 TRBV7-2 CASSSQGSRTDTQYF
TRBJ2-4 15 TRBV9 CASSALGRLGDIQYF
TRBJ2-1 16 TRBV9 CASSYSRAGGYNEQFF
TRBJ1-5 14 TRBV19 CASRDYRRDQPQHF
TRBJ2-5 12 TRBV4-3 CASSQVGGTQYF